Listed below are T cell receptor beta chains from one sample, sequenced in a study of blood T cell repertoires in COVID-19. Data came from immunoSEQ multiplex PCR; TCRdb stores just in-frame clones and leaves some out. The table lists approximately 300,000 clones, approximately 82% of them singletons. Sequencing was done on a sample of peripheral blood. The receptors originated from a woman aged 45-59 years with acute or convalescent COVID-19. Both conserved end residues are part of each CDR3.

V gene: TRBV20-1; J gene: TRBJ1-1; CDR3 length: 11; CDR3 protein: CSAPWRTEAFF
V gene: TRBV6-1; J gene: TRBJ1-3; CDR3 length: 16; CDR3 protein: CASSDQGGSTGNTIYF
V gene: TRBV4-1; J gene: TRBJ2-7; CDR3 length: 13; CDR3 protein: CASSREPGLAAYF
V gene: TRBV18; J gene: TRBJ2-4; CDR3 length: 14; CDR3 protein: CASSPPSGTNIQYF
V gene: TRBV6-5; J gene: TRBJ2-3; CDR3 length: 14; CDR3 protein: CASSYGNGADTQYF
V gene: TRBV3-1/TRBV3-2; J gene: TRBJ1-1; CDR3 length: 14; CDR3 protein: CASSPRQGVGLTFF
V gene: TRBV5-1; J gene: TRBJ1-1; CDR3 length: 14; CDR3 protein: CASSSGTGDTEAFF
V gene: TRBV19; J gene: TRBJ1-2; CDR3 length: 13; CDR3 protein: CASSITVDYGYTF
V gene: TRBV18; J gene: TRBJ2-3; CDR3 length: 13; CDR3 protein: CASSRQGAGTQYF
V gene: TRBV29-1; J gene: TRBJ2-5; CDR3 length: 16; CDR3 protein: CSVSRGIREVTETQYF
V gene: TRBV6-6; J gene: TRBJ1-2; CDR3 length: 17; CDR3 protein: CASRRQGLSSAPYGYTF
V gene: TRBV2; J gene: TRBJ2-5; CDR3 length: 15; CDR3 protein: CASSDRGGHQETQYF
V gene: TRBV10-3; J gene: TRBJ2-2; CDR3 length: 17; CDR3 protein: CAIRNPETSGGTGELFF
V gene: TRBV19; J gene: TRBJ1-5; CDR3 length: 14; CDR3 protein: CASVADNSNQPQHF
V gene: TRBV5-1; J gene: TRBJ1-3; CDR3 length: 14; CDR3 protein: CASSVGQGGNTIYF
V gene: TRBV5-6; J gene: TRBJ2-5; CDR3 length: 15; CDR3 protein: CASTPEGGGGETQYF
V gene: TRBV5-1; J gene: TRBJ2-7; CDR3 length: 17; CDR3 protein: CASSHGLAGVASYEQYF
V gene: TRBV7-8; J gene: TRBJ2-5; CDR3 length: 15; CDR3 protein: CASSLGTGRVETQYF
V gene: TRBV20-1; J gene: TRBJ2-1; CDR3 length: 12; CDR3 protein: CSASNQYNEQFF
V gene: TRBV9; J gene: TRBJ1-2; CDR3 length: 13; CDR3 protein: CASSERLYYGYTF
V gene: TRBV28; J gene: TRBJ2-2; CDR3 length: 17; CDR3 protein: CASSFSDDRGNTGELFF
V gene: TRBV7-2; J gene: TRBJ1-5; CDR3 length: 14; CDR3 protein: CATKTGGEVQPQHF
V gene: TRBV27; J gene: TRBJ1-2; CDR3 length: 14; CDR3 protein: CASSLSGGAFGYTF
V gene: TRBV7-3; J gene: TRBJ2-1; CDR3 length: 17; CDR3 protein: CASSPGGAGLVSNEQFF
V gene: TRBV6-5; J gene: TRBJ1-1; CDR3 length: 16; CDR3 protein: CASSSPQSPMNTEAFF
V gene: TRBV7-8; J gene: TRBJ1-2; CDR3 length: 13; CDR3 protein: CASSPGQDYGYTF
V gene: TRBV5-6; J gene: TRBJ2-2; CDR3 length: 16; CDR3 protein: CASSLAGQGNTGELFF
V gene: TRBV7-2; J gene: TRBJ1-1; CDR3 length: 14; CDR3 protein: CASSVQGFGTEAFF
V gene: TRBV5-4; J gene: TRBJ1-3; CDR3 length: 15; CDR3 protein: CASSLSGLPGNTIYF
V gene: TRBV19; J gene: TRBJ1-5; CDR3 length: 15; CDR3 protein: CASTPGHRGNQPQHF
V gene: TRBV4-3; J gene: TRBJ2-2; CDR3 length: 15; CDR3 protein: CASSQEAVNTGELFF